The T cell receptor (beta chain) under discussion was sequenced for a study of human T cells and chemical hapten exposure. CDR1 is LGHDT and CDR2 is YNNKEL in the germline V gene (reference sequence). This CDR3 spans 13 amino acids. V dropped 5 bases and J dropped 8 bases, with 13 bases sitting between them. This clonotype appeared many times. The library tagged individual cDNA molecules with unique molecular identifiers. MiXCR was run by TCRdb on the RACE reads, yielding one entry per CDR3 protein. Among 100,000 to 150,000 distinct CDR3 sequences listed, roughly 10% were seen once. Indicated time point: patch test 3, about 24 weeks after DPC sensitization. Treatment of the sample: therapeutic diphenylcyclopropenone sensitization with weekly scalp DPC.

J is TRBJ1-5 and V is TRBV3-1; unclear D gene. The TCR originated in a woman between 50 and 59 years old with alopecia areata. Some clones in this sample may be carry-over from other donors' samples. This specimen was whole blood, taken in connection with sensitization to the hapten diphenylcyclopropenone (DPC). CDR3 residues: CASSVGGVEPQHF. The DNA for the CDR3 is TGTGCCAGCAGCGTCGGCGGGGTTGAGCCCCAGCATTTT.